This TCR beta chain was captured by sequencing in a study of siplizumab effects on memory and regulatory T cells. Data came from immunoSEQ multiplex PCR; TCRdb stores just in-frame clones and leaves some out. This repertoire shows tens of thousands of clones, about 90% found once; its top ten account for around 30%. The CDR3 spans 13 residues. CDR1 is SEHNR and CDR2 is FQNEAQ in the germline V gene (reference sequence). V was shortened by 1 base and J by 7 bases, with 10 bases between the two germline ends. The sequencing input was CD8+ T cells sorted from blood. This receptor was identified in a human donor in good health. The genes are TRBV7-9 and TRBJ1-2, with D unclear. DNA of the CDR3: TGTGCCAGCAGCTTAGGCGACACGCCTGGCTACACCTTC. Translation gives CASSLGDTPGYTF.